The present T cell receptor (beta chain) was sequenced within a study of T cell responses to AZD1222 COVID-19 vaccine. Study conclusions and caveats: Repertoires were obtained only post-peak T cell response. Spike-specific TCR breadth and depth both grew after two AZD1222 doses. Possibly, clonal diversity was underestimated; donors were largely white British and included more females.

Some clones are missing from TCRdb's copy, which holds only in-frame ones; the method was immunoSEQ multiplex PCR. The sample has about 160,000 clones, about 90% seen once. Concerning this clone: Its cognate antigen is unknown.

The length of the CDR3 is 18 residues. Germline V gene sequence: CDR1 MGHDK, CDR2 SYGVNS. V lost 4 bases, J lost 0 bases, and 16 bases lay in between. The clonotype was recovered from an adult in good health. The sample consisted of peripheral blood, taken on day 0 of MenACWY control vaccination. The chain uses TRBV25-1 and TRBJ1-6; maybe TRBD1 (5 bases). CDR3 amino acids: CASSGGIRGSSYNSPLHF. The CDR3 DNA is TGTGCCAGCAGTGGGGGGATTAGAGGGAGCTCCTATAATTCACCCCTCCACTTT.